In this sample, the clone carrying this TCR beta chain turned up many times. The data were obtained in a study of T cells in Graves' hyperthyroidism and ophthalmopathy. Overall study: Peripheral blood collection took place at initial diagnosis, before any treatment.

Amplification yielded TCR beta CDR3 regions, with RNA transcripts as the source. First-round RT-PCR of the TCR CDR3 relied on the HTBI primer set. TCRdb called the multiplex PCR reads again in MiXCR, with one record for every CDR3 protein. In the table there are 100,000 to 130,000 distinct CDR3 sequences, more than 15% of which are singletons. The CDR3 has 19 amino acids. The germline gives CDR1 SGHVS, CDR2 FQNEAQ. V gave up 5 bases and J gave up 1 base; unmatched junction bases: 16. This TCR was recovered from a woman between 45 and 60 years old with Graves' hyperthyroidism. The chain is built from TRBV7-8 and TRBJ2-3, with TRBD2 matching over 9 bases. The sample was blood. CDR3 DNA: TGTGCCAGCAGCGCCTCCTGGCGGGAGGGCCTGAGGGGCACAGATACGCAGTATTTT. This encodes CASSASWREGLRGTDTQYF.